The 21 T cell receptor beta chains below come from one sample, sequenced in a study of CXCR3-negative and CXCR3-positive naive CD8 T cells. Whole-study results and caveats: CXCR3-positive naive cells carried more hydrophobic TRB CDR3s than CXCR3-negative naive cells did.

Which antigens these TCRs recognize remains unknown. TRB cDNA libraries were made by UMI-labeled 5' RACE. Each CDR3 protein gets one entry in TCRdb, which reprocessed the 5' RACE reads and gives no DNA. The sample table includes more than 75,000 distinct CDR3 sequences. Sequenced sample: naive CXCR3+ CD8+ T cells from blood. The sample's subset: CD45RO-CCR7+CD27+CD95- naive CD8+ T cells expressing CXCR3 (TNR3+). These receptors all stem from a human donor in good health. Some clones in this sample may be carry-over from other donors' samples.

The chain uses TRBV10-3 and TRBJ2-7; lacking DNA, the TRBD2 call made by TCRdb goes unchecked. The germline CDR1 and CDR2 sequences are ENHRY and SYGVKD. The CDR3 loop spans 18 amino acids. CDR3 sequence: CAISGRLAGDGQSYEQYF.

V usage is TRBV3-1 and J usage is TRBJ2-3; as DNA is missing, the TRBD2 call by TCRdb cannot be tested. Germline loops: CDR1 LGHDT, CDR2 YNNKEL (reference sequence). The CDR3 runs 18 residues. CDR3 loop: CASSQVLWGSGSTDTQYF.

V usage is TRBV15 and J usage is TRBJ1-1; TCRdb proposes TRBD1, but this gene call is untestable without DNA. Germline V gene lookup returns CDR1 LNHNV and CDR2 YYDKDF (reference sequence). The CDR3 has 15 amino acids. CDR3 protein: CATSRSPGQGTEAFF. Based on the CDR3 plus reference TRBV15 and TRBJ1-1, the full variable domain is DAMVIQNPRYQVTQFGKPVTLSCSQTLNHNVMYWYQQKSSQAPKLLFHYYDKDFNNEADTPDNFQSRRPNTSFCFLDIRSPGLGDTAMYLCATSRSPGQGTEAFFGQGTRLTVV.

V is TRBV6-5 and J is TRBJ2-7; without DNA, the TCRdb call of TRBD1 cannot be checked. The V gene's germline CDR1 is MNHEY and CDR2 SVGAGI. The CDR3 extends over 14 amino acids. The CDR3 protein is CASRGPTAPYEQYF.

J is TRBJ2-1 and V is TRBV28; the D gene TCRdb calls, TRBD1, cannot be checked with no DNA. Germline V gene lookup returns CDR1 MDHEN and CDR2 SYDVKM. The CDR3 is made up of 11 amino acids. The CDR3 loop reads CASGLAPEQFF.

V gene TRBV20-1 combines with J gene TRBJ2-2; TCRdb names TRBD2, which stays unverified in the absence of DNA. Germline lookup yields CDR1 DFQATT and CDR2 SNEGSKA (reference sequence). This CDR3 contains 17 residues. CDR3 region: CSARTSLLPKNTGELFF.

This rearrangement joins TRBV9 to TRBJ2-1. The CDR3 spans 15 residues. Germline V gene sequence: CDR1 SGDLS, CDR2 YYNGEE. CDR3: CASSVVMGSYNEQFF.

V is TRBV6-2 or TRBV6-3 and J is TRBJ1-4; the TRBD1 assignment by TCRdb is unverifiable without DNA. Germline values: CDR1 MNHEY, CDR2 SVGEGT. The CDR3 length is 15 residues. The CDR3 loop is CASRMGGEANEKLFF.

This chain links TRBV12-3 or TRBV12-4 with TRBJ2-1. This CDR3 has 15 residues. The CDR3 sequence: CASSLMGNEGDEQFF.

The genes are TRBV28 and TRBJ1-5. The CDR3 has 16 amino acids. In germline, CDR1 is MDHEN, CDR2 SYDVKM. CDR3 protein: CASSFEEYFGNQPQHF.

The genes are TRBV6-2 or TRBV6-3 and TRBJ2-1. Germline V gene data show CDR1 as MNHEY and CDR2 as SVGEGT. The CDR3 spans 13 residues. CDR3 sequence: CASQSGVNNEQFF.

This chain joins TRBV12-3 or TRBV12-4 and TRBJ2-7; the TCRdb call, TRBD1, lacks DNA for checking. The CDR3 contains 14 residues. This CDR3 is CASSTGTGSYEQYF.

The chain couples TRBV20-1 to TRBJ2-7; TCRdb designates TRBD1, a call that cannot be tested without DNA. This CDR3 spans 15 amino acids. The V gene's germline CDR1 is DFQATT and CDR2 SNEGSKA (reference sequence). The CDR3 region is CSATFGGGDTYEQYF.

This sequence joins TRBV2 and TRBJ2-3; TCRdb proposes TRBD1, but this gene call is untestable without DNA. The CDR3 totals 17 residues. The germline CDR1 and CDR2 sequences are SNHLY and FYNNEI. CDR3: CASDIAGTGNPTDTQYF.

This rearrangement joins TRBV28 to TRBJ2-5; the D call of TRBD1 rests on TCRdb alone, since no DNA is present to check it. The length of the CDR3 is 15 residues. Germline values: CDR1 MDHEN, CDR2 SYDVKM. CDR3 region: CASSSPSGGEETQYF.

The gene calls are TRBV6-1 and TRBJ1-5. The CDR3 sequence is 15 residues long. Germline lookup yields CDR1 MNHNS and CDR2 SASEGT. CDR3 sequence reads: CASSEGPSDNQPQHF.

CDR3 protein: CASSLESGGAYEQFF. The rearrangement joins TRBV12-3 or TRBV12-4 to TRBJ2-1; TCRdb indicates TRBD1, and absent DNA this call remains unverified. The length of the CDR3 is 15 residues.

CDR3 sequence: CASSYSSTTDTQYF. The chain recombines TRBV6-6 with TRBJ2-3. The CDR3 spans 14 residues. Per the germline V gene, CDR1 is MNHNY and CDR2 is SVGAGI (reference sequence).

The V gene is TRBV7-9, the J gene TRBJ2-1. This CDR3 contains 11 residues. Germline CDR1 reads SEHNR; CDR2 reads FQNEAQ (reference sequence). CDR3 loop: CASSLWASEFF.

The chain joins TRBV27 to TRBJ2-7; TCRdb selects TRBD1, and the lack of DNA leaves this call unchecked. In germline, CDR1 is MNHEY, CDR2 SMNVEV (reference sequence). This CDR3 has 13 residues. The CDR3 reads CASSFRVTYEQYF.

The chain recombines TRBV7-2 with TRBJ2-7; TCRdb names TRBD2, which stays unverified in the absence of DNA. The germline V gene has CDR1 SGHTA and CDR2 FQGNSA. There are 16 residues in the CDR3. CDR3 protein: CASSLGAGGPNYEQYF.